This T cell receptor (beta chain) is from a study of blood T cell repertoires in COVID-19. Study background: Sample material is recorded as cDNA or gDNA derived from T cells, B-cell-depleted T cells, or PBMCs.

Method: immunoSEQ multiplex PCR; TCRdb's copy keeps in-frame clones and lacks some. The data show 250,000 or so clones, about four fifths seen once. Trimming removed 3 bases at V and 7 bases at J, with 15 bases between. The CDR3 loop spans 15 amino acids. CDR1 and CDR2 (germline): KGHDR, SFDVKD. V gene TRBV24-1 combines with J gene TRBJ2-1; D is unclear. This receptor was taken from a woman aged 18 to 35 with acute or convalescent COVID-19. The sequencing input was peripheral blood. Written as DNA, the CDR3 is TGTGCCACCAGTGATACCAGAGGCCTCAGAAATGAGCAGTTCTTC. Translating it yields CATSDTRGLRNEQFF.